This T cell receptor beta chain emerged from a study of post-analysis software for immune sequencing data (dated by TCRdb to between 2015 and 2016). Regarding the study in general: Recorded disease courses included relapsing-remitting, secondary progressive and progressive-relapsing multiple sclerosis, with some patients lacking subtype annotation. The patient repertoires were set against about 12 previously published healthy control repertoires from donors whose ages ranged from about 6 to 25 years. A subset of samples was prepared in parallel using single-end sample barcoding, then pooled and co-amplified after Illumina adapter ligation.

The table lists this clonotype with a few counts. Its binding antigen is unknown. The record has no base qualities; no much larger clone is one base away. The trim is 0 bases for V and 0 bases for J, with a gap of 15 bases between the germline ends. CDR1 SGHRS and CDR2 YFSETQ were looked up in the germline V gene. From cysteine to phenylalanine, the CDR3 is 17 amino acids long. The only DNA kept is the CDR3, 51 bases in frame from the first base. Libraries were made using PCR. The data were produced on an Illumina HiSeq 2500. To reduce PCR and sequencing biases, unique molecular identifiers were built into the TCR beta cDNA libraries. Approximately 500,000 cDNA molecules were obtained for every 1 to 10 million input T cells, so each molecule roughly corresponded to one T cell. The same protocol used for the earlier healthy control dataset was applied to prepare and sequence the patient libraries. Within a given batch, samples were prepared together, multiplexed and sequenced on the same HiSeq lane. On the study's bioinformatics: Raw barcoded reads were processed with MIGEC, discarding single-read molecular identifier groups before consensus assembly and CDR3 extraction. Clonotype tables were post-analysed with VDJtools, normalizing diversity by down-sampling all datasets to the smallest sample size. Repertoire overlap clustering matched CDR3 amino acid but not nucleotide sequences to correct batch-related cross-sample contamination. TCRdb's own reprocessing of the public reads used fastp at Q25 and MiXCR and kept productive beta chains. Rows matching on CDR3 protein sequence are summarized as one entry with the most common DNA and genes. The V and J calls were determined by TCRdb, not by the authors. The sample yields under 650,000 distinct CDR3 sequences; 44% were counted once. The top ten hold under 2% of the sample.

TCR beta repertoires were profiled from peripheral blood of 10 to 15 young patients with multiple sclerosis to demonstrate the VDJtools post-analysis software. The patients with multiple sclerosis were children and adolescents between roughly 6 and 15 years of age. The study at large found these results: Significantly higher frequencies in patients than in controls were found for about five TRBV segments, including TRBV5-6, TRBV5-1 and TRBV20-1. When samples were clustered directly using the F measure, samples prepared in the same batch co-clustered strongly, which prompted a batch-effect correction. The control group was slightly older than the multiple sclerosis patient group. Multiple sclerosis patients had significantly lower normalized Chao1 diversity than controls, a result that suggests substantial peripheral T-cell clonal expansion.

This clonotype was obtained from a girl aged 10 to 17 with multiple sclerosis. The sequencing input was blood. The chain links TRBV5-1 with TRBJ1-1; matching of 5 bases hints at TRBD1 as the D gene. The sequenced DNA: TGCGCCAGCAGCTTGGCAGGGCTTACGAGCATGAACACTGAAGCTTTCTTT. Protein translation: CASSLAGLTSMNTEAFF.